The 12 T cell receptor beta chains given below trace back to one sample, sequenced in a study of blood T cell repertoires in COVID-19. Produced via immunoSEQ multiplex PCR; TCRdb's table is partial and in-frame only. This table holds 310,000 or so clones, 80% to 95% found once. Source material: PBMCs or T cells enriched from blood (not recorded which). These receptors all stem from a woman aged 25-40 years who had recovered from COVID-19.

This sequence joins TRBV3-1 (or the pseudogene TRBV3-2) and TRBJ1-2; 9 nucleotides agree with TRBD1. CDR1 LGHDT and CDR2 YNNKEL come from the germline V gene (reference sequence). The trim removed 2 bases at V and 7 bases at J, leaving 5 bases unmatched. CDR3 size: 14 residues. For the CDR3, the DNA is TGTGCCAGCAGCCAACCGGGACAGGGAGGTGGCTACACCTTC. Amino acid sequence: CASSQPGQGGGYTF.

This clone has just one count. V usage is TRBV4-3 and J usage is TRBJ1-5; D remains ambiguous. The CDR3 sequence is 14 residues long. V was trimmed by 2 bases and J by 7 bases, leaving 12 bases between them. The V gene's germline CDR1 is LGHNA and CDR2 YSLEER. This CDR3 reads CASSQYEGSQPQHF. The CDR3 DNA reads TGCGCCAGCAGCCAATACGAGGGAAGCCAGCCCCAGCATTTT.

V usage is TRBV24-1 and J usage is TRBJ1-2; D gene uncertain. This CDR3 has 15 amino acids. Germline V gene sequence: CDR1 KGHDR, CDR2 SFDVKD. Trimming pared 3 bases from V and 2 bases from J, leaving 12 bases between. The CDR3 bases are TGTGCCACCAGTGATACGGCAGGAGGGAACTATGGCTACACCTTC. Amino acid sequence: CATSDTAGGNYGYTF.

This clone has a single count. The chain joins TRBV5-6 to TRBJ2-1; 7 bases agree with TRBD2. Germline values: CDR1 SGHDT, CDR2 YYEEEE. CDR3 length: 15 amino acids. V gave up 0 bases and J gave up 5 bases; unmatched junction bases: 5. The DNA of the CDR3 is TGTGCCAGCAGCTTGGTCAGGGAGGGGAACAATGAGCAGTTCTTC. Translation: CASSLVREGNNEQFF.

This chain links TRBV28 with TRBJ2-3; 8 bases are shared with TRBD1. V was clipped by 6 bases and J by 1 base; unmatched bases: 12. The germline V gene has CDR1 MDHEN and CDR2 SYDVKM. The CDR3 contains 17 residues. The CDR3 region is CASSPDRASPGTDTQYF. CDR3 nucleotides: TGTGCCAGCAGCCCGGACAGGGCTTCCCCAGGCACAGATACGCAGTATTTT. The whole variable domain, filled in from reference TRBV28 and TRBJ2-3, reads DVKVTQSSRYLVKRTGEKVFLECVQDMDHENMFWYRQDPGLGLRLIYFSYDVKMKEKGDIPEGYSVSREKKERFSLILESASTNQTSMYLCASSPDRASPGTDTQYFGPGTRLTVL.

The chain combines TRBV28 with TRBJ2-2, with 13 bases that match TRBD2. The length of the CDR3 is 17 residues. V was clipped by 0 bases and J by 6 bases; unmatched bases: 4. The germline gives CDR1 MDHEN, CDR2 SYDVKM. CDR3 bases: TGTGCCAGCAGTTTATGGTCACTAGCGGGAGGGCCCGGGGAGCTGTTTTTT. It is translated as CASSLWSLAGGPGELFF.

This sequence joins TRBV20-1 and TRBJ1-1; tentative D call: TRBD1 (6 bases). CDR3 length equals 10 residues. Germline V gene sequence: CDR1 DFQATT, CDR2 SNEGSKA (reference sequence). V shed 5 bases and J shed 7 bases, with 8 bases lying between them. CDR3 in DNA: TGCAGTGCTCGACAGGATGAAGCTTTCTTT. This codes for CSARQDEAFF.

The chain recombines TRBV7-8 with TRBJ2-1; 8 bases align to TRBD1. This CDR3 comprises 16 residues. The germline V gene encodes CDR1 SGHVS and CDR2 FQNEAQ. Trimming at V came to 5 bases and at J to 8 bases, leaving 14 bases not matched to a gene. CDR3 protein: CASSPRPDRDRYEQFF. The CDR3 region has the DNA TGTGCCAGCAGCCCCCGACCGGACAGGGATCGATATGAGCAGTTCTTC.

The chain employs TRBV19 and TRBJ2-2; 10 positions match TRBD1. Unmatched junction bases numbered 9, after V lost 8 bases and J lost 6 bases. This CDR3 has 15 residues. Looked up from germline, CDR1 is LNHDA and CDR2 is SQIVND (reference sequence). The CDR3 bases are TGTGCCAGTTCCCGCGGGACAGGGGTCTCCGGGGAGCTGTTTTTT. Amino acid sequence: CASSRGTGVSGELFF.

CDR3 region: CATRSRDREFF. As DNA, the CDR3 is TGTGCCACCAGATCCCGGGACAGGGAGTTCTTC. V gene TRBV24-1 combines with J gene TRBJ2-1, with 9 bases identical to TRBD1. The junction had 5 bases not matched to a gene; V was cut back by 7 bases and J by 14 bases. The CDR3 contains 11 residues. Germline CDR1 and CDR2: KGHDR and SFDVKD.

This chain uses TRBV19 with TRBJ2-5, with 16 nucleotides matching TRBD2. With V trimmed by 4 bases and J by 2 bases, 7 bases remained unmatched. The CDR3 totals 18 residues. Germline V gene lookup returns CDR1 LNHDA and CDR2 SQIVND (reference sequence). CDR3 sequence (DNA): TGTGCCAGTAGTACAGACTGGGGACTAGCGGGAGGGCAAGAGACCCAGTACTTC. Amino acid sequence: CASSTDWGLAGGQETQYF.

The V gene is TRBV6-6, the J gene TRBJ2-2; 16 bases are shared with TRBD2. The CDR3 is 20 residues long. Trimming took 5 bases from V and 4 from J; bases not matched to a gene: 13. Germline loops: CDR1 MNHNY, CDR2 SVGAGI (reference sequence). The CDR3 nucleotides are TGTGCCAGCAGTCCAACCGGGACTAGCGGGAGGGGAGCGATCACCGGGGAGCTGTTTTTT. Amino acids: CASSPTGTSGRGAITGELFF.